This T cell receptor (beta chain) is from a study of response to subunit inactivated influenza vaccine. This clonotype was recorded a few times. Its cognate antigen is unknown. TCRdb reprocessed the RT-PCR reads with MiXCR, giving one entry per CDR3 protein. This table has hundreds of thousands of distinct CDR3 sequences, approximately 7.6% appearing once. Whole-study findings and limits: The study's authors posited that every seasonal influenza vaccination enlists few new T cells.

The CDR3 has 12 amino acids. J lost 6 bases, V lost 5 bases, and 3 bases had no gene match. The V call is TRBV12-3 or TRBV12-4, the J call TRBJ2-5; 7 bases are a match to TRBD2. The specimen was PBMCs from blood, collected 23 to 25 months after vaccination. This TCR came from a man between 50 and 70 years old who received an inactivated influenza vaccine. Here the CDR3 reads CASSGGVKTQYF. The CDR3 coding sequence is TGTGCCAGCAGTGGGGGGGTAAAGACCCAGTACTTC.